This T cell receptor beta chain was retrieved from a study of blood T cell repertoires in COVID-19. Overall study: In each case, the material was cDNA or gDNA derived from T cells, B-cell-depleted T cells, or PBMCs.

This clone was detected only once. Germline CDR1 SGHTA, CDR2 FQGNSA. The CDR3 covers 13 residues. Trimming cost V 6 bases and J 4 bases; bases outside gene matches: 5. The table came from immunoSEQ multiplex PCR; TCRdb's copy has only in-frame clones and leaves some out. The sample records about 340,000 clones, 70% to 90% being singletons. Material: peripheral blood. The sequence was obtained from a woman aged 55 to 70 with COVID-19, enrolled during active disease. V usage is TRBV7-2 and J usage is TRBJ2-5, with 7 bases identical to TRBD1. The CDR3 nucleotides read TGTGCCAGCAGAGACAGGGTCTTAGAGACCCAGTACTTC. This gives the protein CASRDRVLETQYF.